The 5 T cell receptor beta chains given below trace back to one sample, sequenced in a study of blood T cells in healthy people across ages (dated by TCRdb to the mid-2010s). Libraries were built with 5' RACE. Sequencing used an Illumina HiSeq 2500. A second PCR of about 7 to 12 cycles was run with a J-beta primer mix and a sample-barcoded 5' primer. In TCRdb, the public reads were trimmed at Q25 with fastp and aligned with MiXCR, with productive beta chains retained. Under each unique CDR3 protein, matching rows form one entry showing the most common genes and DNA. Counted in this sample were roughly 1,800,000 distinct CDR3 sequences; approximately 50% of them appeared once. The top ten hold around 2.1% of the sample. Sequencing was performed on blood. The source of these receptors is a woman aged 40 to 50 in good health.

This clonotype was recorded a few times. The chain recombines TRBV6-6 with TRBJ2-1, with D unresolved. CDR1 is MNHNY, CDR2 SVGAGI, per germline (reference sequence). The CDR3 is 13 amino acids. Trimming removed 5 bases from V and 4 bases from J, with 9 bases in between. The CDR3 here is CASSPDHYNEQFF. CDR3 nucleotide sequence: TGTGCCAGCAGTCCTGACCATTACAATGAGCAGTTCTTC.

The gene calls are TRBV27 and TRBJ1-4; 7 bases agree with TRBD1. J lost 7 bases, V lost 6 bases, and 11 bases had no gene match. The germline V gene encodes CDR1 MNHEY and CDR2 SMNVEV (reference sequence). The CDR3 contains 15 residues. Here the CDR3 DNA reads TGTGCCAGCAGCCCAGACAGGGCCCGGGGTGAAAAACTGTTTTTT. Translating it yields CASSPDRARGEKLFF.

The chain uses TRBV7-2 and TRBJ2-5; either TRBD1 or TRBD2 may supply D (5 bases each). The CDR3 loop spans 17 amino acids. Trimming took 5 bases from V and 1 from J, leaving 20 bases between them. Germline assignment: CDR1 SGHTA and CDR2 FQGNSA. The CDR3 loop reads CASSTRIGGGTQETQYF. The CDR3 coding sequence is TGTGCCAGCAGCACCCGGATAGGTGGGGGAACCCAAGAGACCCAGTACTTC.

This clonotype was detected only a few times. This chain joins TRBV25-1 and TRBJ1-1, with D uncertain. Germline values: CDR1 MGHDK, CDR2 SYGVNS. The CDR3 runs to 13 residues. Trimming took off 5 bases at V and 2 bases at J, with 9 bases between the two ends. CDR3 DNA: TGTGCCAGCAGTCGAGGGTCCAACACTGAAGCTTTCTTT. Translated, it gives CASSRGSNTEAFF. Full variable domain (outside the CDR3, taken from reference TRBV25-1 and TRBJ1-1): EADIYQTPRYLVIGTGKKITLECSQTMGHDKMYWYQQDPGMELHLIHYSYGVNSTEKGDLSSESTVSRIRTEHFPLTLESARPSHTSQYLCASSRGSNTEAFFGQGTRLTVV.

This clonotype has just a few counts. The chain couples TRBV20-1 to TRBJ2-1; the match to TRBD2 covers 9 bases. The CDR3 consists of 15 residues. In germline, CDR1 is DFQATT, CDR2 SNEGSKA (reference sequence). V was clipped by 6 bases and J by 7 bases; unmatched bases: 13. CDR3 loop: CSALPGAGGPNEQFF. The CDR3 nucleotides read TGCAGTGCCCTCCCGGGGGCGGGGGGGCCAAATGAGCAGTTCTTC.